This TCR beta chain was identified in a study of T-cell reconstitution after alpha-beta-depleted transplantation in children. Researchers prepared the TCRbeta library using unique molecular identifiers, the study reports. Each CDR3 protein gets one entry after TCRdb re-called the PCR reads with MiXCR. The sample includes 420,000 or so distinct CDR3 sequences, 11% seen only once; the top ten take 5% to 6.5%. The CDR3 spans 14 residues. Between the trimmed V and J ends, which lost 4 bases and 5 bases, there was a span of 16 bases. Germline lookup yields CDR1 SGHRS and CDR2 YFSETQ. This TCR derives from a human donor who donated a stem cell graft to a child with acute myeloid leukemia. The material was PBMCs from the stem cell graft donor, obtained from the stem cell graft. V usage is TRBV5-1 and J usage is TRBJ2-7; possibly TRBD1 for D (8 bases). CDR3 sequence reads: CASSGGDRTDEQYV. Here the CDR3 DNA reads TGCGCCAGCAGCGGGGGGGACAGGACGGACGAGCAGTACGTC.